Following are 25 T cell receptor beta chains from one sample sequenced in a study of patients and donors after allogeneic stem cell transplantation. TCRdb recomputed calls from the RT-PCR reads with MiXCR, one row per CDR3 protein. The table shows around 200,000 distinct CDR3 sequences, with about 38% occurring only once. The sequenced material came from blood, either unsorted or a sorted T cell fraction (not recorded which). The receptor source for this set is a human donor who was either an allogeneic HSCT recipient or a stem cell or donor lymphocyte infusion donor (not recorded which). It is not recorded whose cells these are; they may come from a transplant donor.

The chain recombines TRBV7-9 with TRBJ1-4; no clear D. CDR1 SEHNR and CDR2 FQNEAQ come from the germline V gene (reference sequence). V was clipped by 2 bases and J by 2 bases, with 6 bases between them. CDR3 length: 14 residues. The DNA of the CDR3 is TGTGCCAGCAGCTTAAGGGTTACTAATGAAAAACTGTTTTTT. This gives the protein CASSLRVTNEKLFF. The whole variable domain, filled in from reference TRBV7-9 and TRBJ1-4, reads DTGVSQNPRHKITKRGQNVTFRCDPISEHNRLYWYRQTLGQGPEFLTYFQNEAQLEKSRLLSDRFSAERPKGSFSTLEIQRTEQGDSAMYLCASSLRVTNEKLFFGSGTQLSVL.

This clonotype was observed a handful of times. The chain recombines TRBV4-2 with TRBJ1-5, with D hard to call. The V gene's germline CDR1 is LGHNA and CDR2 YNFKEQ. This CDR3 comprises 13 residues. The V and J ends lost 0 bases and 12 bases respectively, with 12 bases between them. The CDR3 DNA is TGTGCCAGCAGCCAAGATCGGTGGGGTGTCCAGCATTTT. Encoded protein: CASSQDRWGVQHF.

This clonotype occurred once. The chain combines TRBV20-1 with TRBJ2-1; a possible D gene is TRBD1 (6 bases). Germline lookup yields CDR1 DFQATT and CDR2 SNEGSKA (reference sequence). Trimming stripped 2 bases from V and 5 bases from J, with 10 bases between. The CDR3 spans 13 residues. CDR3 DNA: TGCAGTGCTAGAAGGACAGAGAACAATGAGCAGTTCTTC. Protein sequence: CSARRTENNEQFF.

In this sample, this clonotype turned up a few times. The V gene is TRBV12-3 or TRBV12-4, the J gene TRBJ1-5, with 7 positions matching TRBD1. The CDR3 extends over 14 amino acids. V was clipped by 5 bases and J by 6 bases; unmatched bases: 7. CDR3 loop: CASSLQGSGQPQHF. The CDR3 nucleotides are TGTGCCAGCAGTCTACAGGGGAGCGGTCAGCCCCAGCATTTT.

J is TRBJ2-1 and V is TRBV28; 9 nucleotides line up with TRBD1. The CDR3 loop spans 16 amino acids. J lost 4 bases, V lost 5 bases, and 9 bases had no gene match. Germline loops: CDR1 MDHEN, CDR2 SYDVKM. CDR3 DNA sequence: TGTGCCAGCAGTACATACCGGGACAGGGCATACAATGAGCAGTTCTTC. Its protein product is CASSTYRDRAYNEQFF.

The CDR3 sequence is CASSYSQGGPSVDTQYF. DNA of the CDR3: TGTGCCAGCAGTTACTCGCAGGGGGGGCCTTCGGTAGATACGCAGTATTTT. This chain uses TRBV6-5 with TRBJ2-3, with D perhaps given as TRBD1 or TRBD2 (7 bases each). Looked up from germline, CDR1 is MNHEY and CDR2 is SVGAGI. The CDR3 length is 17 residues. Trimming removed 0 bases from V and 5 bases from J, with 18 bases in between.

CDR3 nucleotide sequence: TGTGCCAGCAGCGGATCCGGGATCGAACTATTTCCTTACAATGAGCAGTTCTTC. Translating it yields CASSGSGIELFPYNEQFF. The chain carries TRBV3-1 and TRBJ2-1; D possibly corresponds to TRBD2 (5 bases). Trimming pared 5 bases from V and 4 bases from J, leaving 24 bases between. Germline lookup yields CDR1 LGHDT and CDR2 YNNKEL (reference sequence). The CDR3 extends over 18 amino acids.

Here the CDR3 reads CSARDGGAGMAGELFF. As DNA, the CDR3 is TGCAGTGCTAGAGATGGGGGAGCGGGGATGGCCGGGGAGCTGTTTTTT. This chain connects TRBV20-1 to TRBJ2-2; 7 positions match TRBD2. Germline V gives CDR1 DFQATT, CDR2 SNEGSKA (reference sequence). The V segment lost 0 bases and the J segment 6 bases; nucleotides outside the gene matches: 10. The CDR3 runs to 16 residues.

This clonotype occurred a few times. This chain joins TRBV7-2 and TRBJ1-5; no clear D gene. This CDR3 spans 15 amino acids. Per germline, CDR1 SGHTA and CDR2 FQGNSA. With 1 base removed from V and 5 bases from J, the gap between germline ends came to 12 bases. CDR3 sequence reads: CASSLVLGGDQPQHF. For the CDR3, the DNA is TGTGCCAGCAGCTTAGTCCTAGGAGGAGATCAGCCCCAGCATTTT.

The genes are TRBV5-6 and TRBJ1-6; D possibly corresponds to TRBD1 (5 bases). Germline V gene sequence: CDR1 SGHDT, CDR2 YYEEEE. V was cut by 2 bases and J by 9 bases, with 18 bases left in between. The CDR3 covers 16 residues. The CDR3 reads CASSFGTLAGGSPLHF. CDR3 nucleotide sequence: TGTGCCAGCAGCTTTGGGACCCTCGCGGGGGGTTCACCCCTCCACTTT. Using reference TRBV5-6 and TRBJ1-6 for the parts outside the CDR3, the full variable domain is DAGVTQSPTHLIKTRGQQVTLRCSPKSGHDTVSWYQQALGQGPQFIFQYYEEEERQRGNFPDRFSGHQFPNYSSELNVNALLLGDSALYLCASSFGTLAGGSPLHFGNGTRLTVT.

This clonotype showed up just once. The V and J genes are TRBV4-1 and TRBJ1-1, with unresolved D. Between the trimmed V and J ends, which lost 1 base and 6 bases, there was a span of 12 bases. CDR3 length: 14 residues. Germline lookup yields CDR1 MGHRA and CDR2 YSYEKL. In nucleotides, the CDR3 is TGCGCCAGCAGCCAAGCATTTCTTCCAGCTGAAGCTTTCTTT. Protein sequence: CASSQAFLPAEAFF.

V is TRBV18 and J is TRBJ1-3; the D is unclear. The CDR3 has 14 amino acids. Trimming took 2 bases from V and 0 from J, leaving 5 bases between them. Germline V gene data show CDR1 as KGHSH and CDR2 as LQKENI. CDR3 DNA: TGTGCCAGCTCACCATCCTTCTCTGGAAACACCATATATTTT. Encoded protein: CASSPSFSGNTIYF.

J is TRBJ2-7 and V is TRBV28; D possibly corresponds to TRBD1 (6 bases). The germline gives CDR1 MDHEN, CDR2 SYDVKM. The CDR3 consists of 15 residues. Between the trimmed V and J ends, which lost 6 bases and 6 bases, there was a span of 21 bases. CDR3 sequence: CASSLLQITGSEQYF. CDR3 bases: TGTGCCAGCAGCCTACTCCAGATCACAGGGAGCGAGCAGTACTTC.

This clonotype has a handful of counts. The CDR3 here is CASSFQTNEKLFF. The CDR3 DNA sequence: TGTGCCAGCAGTTTCCAGACTAATGAAAAACTGTTTTTT. The chain is built from TRBV28 and TRBJ1-4; D gene ambiguous. The CDR3 consists of 13 residues. Germline V gene sequence: CDR1 MDHEN, CDR2 SYDVKM. V shed 3 bases and J shed 2 bases, with 4 bases lying between them.

The genes are TRBV3-1 and TRBJ2-1; no definite D call. Germline values: CDR1 LGHDT, CDR2 YNNKEL (reference sequence). The CDR3 runs 11 residues. Trimming shortened V by 2 bases and J by 10 bases, and 6 bases separated the two germline ends. This CDR3 is CASSQTTEQFF. The CDR3 coding sequence is TGTGCCAGCAGCCAAACTACCGAGCAGTTCTTC.

The chain is built from TRBV9 and TRBJ1-5; no definite D call. The CDR3 length is 14 residues. Germline V lookup: CDR1 SGDLS, CDR2 YYNGEE. Trimming took 0 bases from V and 4 from J, leaving 8 bases between them. The CDR3 nucleotides are TGTGCCAGCAGCGTAGACCCCCTTAATCAGCCCCAGCATTTT. Its protein product is CASSVDPLNQPQHF.

The chain combines TRBV7-9 with TRBJ1-1; TRBD1 might be the D (6 bases). Germline CDR1 is SEHNR and CDR2 is FQNEAQ (reference sequence). This CDR3 is built from 15 residues. Trimming took 2 bases from V and 10 from J, leaving 20 bases between them. CDR3 coding DNA: TGTGCCAGCAGCTTATCATCCCAGGGGCGAGGGGGAGCTTTCTTT. Translated: CASSLSSQGRGGAFF. The complete variable domain, with remaining parts taken from reference TRBV7-9 and TRBJ1-1, reads DTGVSQNPRHKITKRGQNVTFRCDPISEHNRLYWYRQTLGQGPEFLTYFQNEAQLEKSRLLSDRFSAERPKGSFSTLEIQRTEQGDSAMYLCASSLSSQGRGGAFFGQGTRLTVV.

This clonotype was seen a handful of times. J is TRBJ1-1 and V is TRBV12-3 or TRBV12-4; D possibly corresponds to TRBD1 (5 bases). The CDR3 sequence is 14 residues long. Trimming cost V 4 bases and J 1 base, with 10 bases left between them. For the CDR3, the DNA is TGTGCCAGCAGTTGGGGTACAGGGAACACTGAAGCTTTCTTT. This codes for CASSWGTGNTEAFF.

This clonotype was seen only a few times. V usage is TRBV10-3 and J usage is TRBJ1-6; D unclear. Trimming pared 7 bases from V and 9 bases from J, leaving 16 bases between. Germline assignment: CDR1 ENHRY and CDR2 SYGVKD. The CDR3 length is 14 residues. The CDR3: CAINRGGSGSPLHF. CDR3 sequence (DNA): TGTGCCATCAACCGGGGAGGGTCGGGTTCACCCCTCCACTTT.

The V and J genes are TRBV20-1 and TRBJ1-6; weak D call: TRBD1 (6 bases). This CDR3 contains 16 residues. The V end was cut by 2 bases, the J end by 1 base, with 12 bases between. CDR1 DFQATT and CDR2 SNEGSKA come from the germline V gene (reference sequence). CDR3 sequence reads: CSARRLQGSYNSPLHF. In DNA form, the CDR3 reads TGCAGTGCTAGACGACTACAGGGTTCCTATAATTCACCCCTCCACTTT.

This chain connects TRBV15 to TRBJ2-7; TRBD1 matches at 9 bases. The CDR3 is 14 amino acids. Trimming took 5 bases from V and 1 from J; bases not matched to a gene: 3. CDR1 and CDR2 (germline): LNHNV, YYDKDF (reference sequence). In nucleotides, the CDR3 is TGTGCCACCAGCCGGGACAGGGCATCCTACGAGCAGTACTTC. This encodes CATSRDRASYEQYF.

In this sample, this clonotype turned up a few times. CDR3 protein: CASSLANYQPQHF. CDR3 coding DNA: TGTGCCAGCAGTTTGGCAAACTATCAGCCCCAGCATTTT. The gene calls are TRBV27 and TRBJ1-5; D not resolved. Trimming cost V 3 bases and J 5 bases, with 8 bases left between them. Germline V gives CDR1 MNHEY, CDR2 SMNVEV (reference sequence). CDR3 length: 13 amino acids.

This rearrangement joins TRBV3-1 to TRBJ2-3, with D possibly being TRBD1 or TRBD2 (5 bases each). The CDR3 extends over 17 amino acids. Germline CDR1 is LGHDT and CDR2 is YNNKEL (reference sequence). V lost 0 bases, J lost 2 bases, and 15 bases lay in between. CDR3 in amino acids: CASSQDGTGRVTDTQYF. The DNA of the CDR3 is TGTGCCAGCAGCCAAGATGGGACGGGGCGGGTCACAGATACGCAGTATTTT.

This clonotype was counted a few times. The chain is built from TRBV5-1 and TRBJ2-3; no reliable D call. Trimming took off 3 bases at V and 6 bases at J, with 11 bases between the two ends. The germline V gene encodes CDR1 SGHRS and CDR2 YFSETQ. There are 13 residues in the CDR3. The CDR3 here is CASSWISRDTQYF. As DNA, the CDR3 is TGCGCCAGCAGCTGGATCTCGAGGGATACGCAGTATTTT.

V gene TRBV12-3 or TRBV12-4 combines with J gene TRBJ2-5, with 8 nucleotides matching TRBD2. The CDR3 loop spans 16 amino acids. V dropped 3 bases and J dropped 2; count of bases not matched to a gene: 8. The CDR3 nucleotides are TGTGCCAGCAGTTTCTCCGATAGCGGGATTCAAGAGACCCAGTACTTC. Its protein product is CASSFSDSGIQETQYF.